The 16 T cell receptor beta chains given below trace back to one sample, sequenced in a study of early T cells in non-severe SARS-CoV-2 infection. TCRdb reanalysed the 5' RACE reads using MiXCR and keeps one entry per CDR3 protein. The sample lists tens of thousands of distinct CDR3 sequences; approximately 11% were seen once. Sequencing input: whole blood. These receptors were obtained from an adult who was a healthcare worker with PCR-confirmed SARS-CoV-2 infection or an uninfected control (not recorded which).

This chain connects TRBV19 to TRBJ2-1; possibly TRBD2 for D (5 bases). The V and J ends lost 3 bases and 10 bases respectively, with 16 bases between them. CDR3 length: 14 residues. CDR1 and CDR2 from the germline V gene are LNHDA and SQIVND (reference sequence). DNA of the CDR3: TGTGCCAGTAGTATGCTAGTGGGGAGCCGGGAGCAGTTCTTC. Translation gives CASSMLVGSREQFF.

The J gene is TRBJ2-7, the V gene TRBV10-3, with D possibly matching TRBD2 (5 bases). The length of the CDR3 is 15 residues. The V end was cut by 0 bases, the J end by 3 bases, with 12 bases between. Germline lookup yields CDR1 ENHRY and CDR2 SYGVKD. As DNA, the CDR3 is TGTGCCATCAGTGAGTCGGCGGGTAAGAGCTACGAGCAGTACTTC. As protein: CAISESAGKSYEQYF.

The rearrangement joins TRBV2 to TRBJ1-2; D is undetermined. The germline gives CDR1 SNHLY, CDR2 FYNNEI. The CDR3 is made up of 14 amino acids. Trimming took 0 bases from V and 5 from J, leaving 10 bases between them. The CDR3 DNA follows: TGTGCCAGCAGTGAAGCGTCACAGCGGTATGGCTACACCTTC. The encoded protein is CASSEASQRYGYTF.

Ten or more counts support this clonotype. V gene TRBV12-3 or TRBV12-4 combines with J gene TRBJ1-1; unclear D gene. The length of the CDR3 is 16 residues. V lost 1 base and J 1 base, leaving 13 bases between the germline ends. The CDR3 nucleotides read TGTGCCAGCAGTTTAGGTAGACATCGGGAGAACACTGAAGCTTTCTTT. This translates into CASSLGRHRENTEAFF.

This clonotype has only a few counts. A read error may produce the germline difference seen at one junction end. The chain uses TRBV7-9 and TRBJ2-1; possibly TRBD1 or TRBD2 for D (5 bases each). The CDR3 sequence is 12 residues long. Germline-derived CDR1 and CDR2 are SEHNR and FQNEAQ (reference sequence). CDR3 sequence reads: CTSFGRDDEQFF. The CDR3 DNA is TGTACCAGCTTCGGACGGGACGATGAGCAGTTCTTC.

The sample holds many counts of this clonotype. V and J are TRBV6-1 and TRBJ2-6, with a possible D match to TRBD2 (6 bases). V was shortened by 3 bases and J by 0 bases, with 15 bases between the two germline ends. Germline CDR1 and CDR2: MNHNS and SASEGT. This CDR3 is built from 18 residues. The CDR3 reads CASSERASGFSGANVLTF. DNA of the CDR3: TGTGCCAGCAGTGAGCGGGCGAGCGGGTTCTCTGGGGCCAACGTCCTGACTTTC.

V usage is TRBV10-3 and J usage is TRBJ2-7, with 10 bases lining up with TRBD2. Germline V lookup: CDR1 ENHRY, CDR2 SYGVKD. V shed 5 bases and J 6 bases; nucleotides not matched to a gene: 10. The CDR3 is made up of 15 amino acids. CDR3 nucleotides: TGTGCCATCAGTCCCGCTCTAGCGGGAGTTCTCGAGCAGTACTTC. Protein: CAISPALAGVLEQYF.

DNA of the CDR3: TGTGCCAGCAGTTCCTCGGGCCATAGCAATGAGCAGTTCTTC. Translating it yields CASSSSGHSNEQFF. The V call is TRBV28, the J call TRBJ2-1; D not resolved. V shed 4 bases and J shed 6 bases, with 13 bases lying between them. This CDR3 region has 14 residues. Germline CDR1 MDHEN, CDR2 SYDVKM.

The chain links TRBV12-3 or TRBV12-4 to TRBJ1-2; 7 positions agree with TRBD1. The CDR3 spans 13 residues. V lost 6 bases, J lost 8 bases, and 9 bases stayed unmatched. CDR3 coding DNA: TGTGCCAGCAGCCCCGACAGGGTTCAGGGCTACACCTTC. Amino acid sequence: CASSPDRVQGYTF.

There are a few counts of this clonotype. This rearrangement joins TRBV12-3 or TRBV12-4 to TRBJ1-1; D is ambiguous. The CDR3 is 12 amino acids. The V and J ends lost 3 bases and 5 bases respectively, with 7 bases between them. The chain's CDR3 is CASSLWITEAFF. CDR3 coding DNA: TGTGCCAGCAGTTTGTGGATTACTGAAGCTTTCTTT.

This clonotype was counted at least ten times. V usage is TRBV29-1 and J usage is TRBJ2-5, with no clear D. Germline values: CDR1 SQVTM, CDR2 ANQGSEA. The germline V and J ends were trimmed by 4 bases and 1 base, with 10 bases remaining between them. The CDR3 totals 13 residues. Written as DNA, the CDR3 is TGCAGCGTTGGGCCCCTGGCCCAAGAGACCCAGTACTTC. Translating gives CSVGPLAQETQYF.

V gene TRBV20-1 combines with J gene TRBJ2-1, with 9 bases fitting TRBD1. Looked up from germline, CDR1 is DFQATT and CDR2 is SNEGSKA (reference sequence). There are 15 residues in the CDR3. V shed 3 bases and J 2 bases; nucleotides not matched to a gene: 5. DNA for the CDR3: TGCAGTGCTAGCCGCCGGGACAGGGCCTACAATGAGCAGTTCTTC. It encodes CSASRRDRAYNEQFF.

The CDR3, as DNA: TGTGCCAGCAGCCCTGGTGAGTGGACTGAAGCTTTCTTT. This codes for CASSPGEWTEAFF. The chain carries TRBV7-9 and TRBJ1-1, with D unresolved. V was trimmed by 5 bases and J by 5 bases, leaving 12 bases between them. This CDR3 is 13 amino acids long. Germline assignment: CDR1 SEHNR and CDR2 FQNEAQ (reference sequence).

This clonotype has at least ten counts. The chain uses TRBV3-1 and TRBJ2-1; TRBD2 matches 9 bases. Germline trimming cut 4 bases from V and 6 bases from J; bases unmatched to any gene: 7. CDR3 size: 15 residues. The V gene's germline CDR1 is LGHDT and CDR2 YNNKEL (reference sequence). DNA for the CDR3: TGTGCCAGCAGCCGGCCGGGACTAGCTTTCAATGAGCAGTTCTTC. Protein: CASSRPGLAFNEQFF.

This clonotype appeared a few times. The chain has TRBV18 and TRBJ2-1; TRBD2 matches at 10 bases. After removal of 2 bases from V and 5 bases from J, the junction contained 3 bases not matched to a gene. In germline, CDR1 is KGHSH, CDR2 LQKENI. This CDR3 has 15 residues. The CDR3 nucleotides are TGTGCCAGCTCACCAGCACTAGCGGGGAACAATGAGCAGTTCTTC. Residues: CASSPALAGNNEQFF.

This clonotype was recorded a few times. The genes are TRBV10-1 and TRBJ2-5, with D unresolved. Germline V gene lookup returns CDR1 WNHNN and CDR2 SYGVQD (reference sequence). Trimming removed 6 bases at V and 3 bases at J, with 29 bases between. CDR3 length equals 19 residues. The CDR3 nucleotides read TGCGCCAGCAGCTCCCGGACCCAATTGTTCAAGGGCCAAAAAGAGACCCAGTACTTC. Amino acid sequence: CASSSRTQLFKGQKETQYF.